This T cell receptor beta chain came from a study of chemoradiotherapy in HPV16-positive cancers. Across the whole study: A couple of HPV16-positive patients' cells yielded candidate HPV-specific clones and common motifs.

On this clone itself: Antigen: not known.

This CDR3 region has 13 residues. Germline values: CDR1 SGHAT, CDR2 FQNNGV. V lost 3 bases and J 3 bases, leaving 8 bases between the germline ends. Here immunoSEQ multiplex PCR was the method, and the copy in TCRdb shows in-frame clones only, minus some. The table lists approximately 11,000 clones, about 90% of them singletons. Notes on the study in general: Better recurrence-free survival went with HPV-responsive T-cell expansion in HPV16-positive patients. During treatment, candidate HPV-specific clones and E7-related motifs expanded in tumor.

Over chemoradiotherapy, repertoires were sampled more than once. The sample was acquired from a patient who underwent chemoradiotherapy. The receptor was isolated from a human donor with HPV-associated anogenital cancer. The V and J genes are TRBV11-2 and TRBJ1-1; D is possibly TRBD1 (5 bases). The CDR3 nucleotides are TGTGCCAGCAGCTTTGGGGGTTACACTGAAGCTTTCTTT. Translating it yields CASSFGGYTEAFF. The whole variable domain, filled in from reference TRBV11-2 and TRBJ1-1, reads EAGVAQSPRYKIIEKRQSVAFWCNPISGHATLYWYQQILGQGPKLLIQFQNNGVVDDSQLPKDRFSAERLKGVDSTLKIQPAKLEDSAVYLCASSFGGYTEAFFGQGTRLTVV.